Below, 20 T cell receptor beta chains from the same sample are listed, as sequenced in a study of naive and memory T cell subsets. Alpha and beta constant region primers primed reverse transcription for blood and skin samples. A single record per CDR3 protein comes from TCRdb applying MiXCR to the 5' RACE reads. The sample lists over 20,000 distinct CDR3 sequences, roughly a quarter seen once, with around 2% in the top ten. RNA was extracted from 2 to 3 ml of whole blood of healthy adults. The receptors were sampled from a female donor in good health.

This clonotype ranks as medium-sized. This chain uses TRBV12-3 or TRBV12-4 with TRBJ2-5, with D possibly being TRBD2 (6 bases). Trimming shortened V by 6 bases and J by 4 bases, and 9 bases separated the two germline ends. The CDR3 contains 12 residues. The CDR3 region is CASREGRETQYF. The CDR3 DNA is TGTGCCAGCAGGGAGGGCCGAGAGACCCAGTACTTC.

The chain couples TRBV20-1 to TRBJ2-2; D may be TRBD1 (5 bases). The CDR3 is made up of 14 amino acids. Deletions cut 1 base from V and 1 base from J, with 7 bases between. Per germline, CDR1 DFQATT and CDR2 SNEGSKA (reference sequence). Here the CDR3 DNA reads TGCAGTGCTAGAGCCGGACAGAACACCGGGGAGCTGTTTTTT. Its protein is CSARAGQNTGELFF.

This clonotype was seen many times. This CDR3 reads CASTRKGASGLGYNEQFF. For the CDR3, the DNA is TGTGCCAGCACCAGAAAGGGGGCTAGCGGGCTGGGCTACAATGAGCAGTTCTTC. This chain links TRBV2 with TRBJ2-1; maybe TRBD2 (8 bases). The V and J ends lost 7 bases and 3 bases respectively, with 25 bases between them. In germline, CDR1 is SNHLY, CDR2 FYNNEI. This CDR3 contains 18 residues. Drawing the rest from reference TRBV2 and TRBJ2-1, the complete variable domain is EPEVTQTPSHQVTQMGQEVILRCVPISNHLYFYWYRQILGQKVEFLVSFYNNEISEKSEIFDDQFSVERPDGSNFTLKIRSTKLEDSAMYFCASTRKGASGLGYNEQFFGPGTRLTVL.

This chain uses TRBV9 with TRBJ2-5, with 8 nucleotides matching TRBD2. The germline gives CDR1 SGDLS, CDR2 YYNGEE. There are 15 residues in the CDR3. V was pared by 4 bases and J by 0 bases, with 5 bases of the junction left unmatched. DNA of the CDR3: TGTGCCAGCAGCCGAGCTAGCGGGTACCAAGAGACCCAGTACTTC. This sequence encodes CASSRASGYQETQYF.

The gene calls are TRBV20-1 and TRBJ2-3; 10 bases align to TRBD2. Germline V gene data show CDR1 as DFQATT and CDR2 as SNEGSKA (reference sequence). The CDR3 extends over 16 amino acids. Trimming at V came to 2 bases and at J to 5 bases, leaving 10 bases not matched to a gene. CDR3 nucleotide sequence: TGCAGTGCTAGACGGTCTAGCGGGAGTATTATAGATACGCAGTATTTT. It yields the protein CSARRSSGSIIDTQYF.

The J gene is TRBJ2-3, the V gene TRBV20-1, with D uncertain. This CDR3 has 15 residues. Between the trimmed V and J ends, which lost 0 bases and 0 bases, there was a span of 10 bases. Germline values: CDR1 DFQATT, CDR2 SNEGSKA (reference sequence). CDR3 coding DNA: TGCAGTGCTAGAGATCGGGTTAAAAGCACAGATACGCAGTATTTT. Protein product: CSARDRVKSTDTQYF.

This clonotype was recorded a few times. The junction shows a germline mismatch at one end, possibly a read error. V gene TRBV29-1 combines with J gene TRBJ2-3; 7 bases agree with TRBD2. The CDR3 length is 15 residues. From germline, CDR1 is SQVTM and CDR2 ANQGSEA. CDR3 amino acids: CTVERLADSTDTQYF. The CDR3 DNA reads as TGCACCGTTGAAAGGCTAGCGGACAGCACAGATACGCAGTATTTT.

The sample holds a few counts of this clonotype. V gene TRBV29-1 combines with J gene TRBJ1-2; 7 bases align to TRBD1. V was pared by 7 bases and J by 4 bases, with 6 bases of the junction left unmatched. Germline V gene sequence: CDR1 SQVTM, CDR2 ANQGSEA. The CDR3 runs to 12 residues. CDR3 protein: CSAPQGSYGYTF. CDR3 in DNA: TGCAGCGCCCCACAGGGGAGCTATGGCTACACCTTC.

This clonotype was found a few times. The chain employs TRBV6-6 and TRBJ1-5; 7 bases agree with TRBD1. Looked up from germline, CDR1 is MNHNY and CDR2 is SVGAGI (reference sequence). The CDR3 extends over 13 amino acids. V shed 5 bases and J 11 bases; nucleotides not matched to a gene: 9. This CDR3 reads CASSRDSDMSQHF. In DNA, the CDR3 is TGTGCCAGCAGTAGGGACAGCGACATGTCCCAGCATTTT.

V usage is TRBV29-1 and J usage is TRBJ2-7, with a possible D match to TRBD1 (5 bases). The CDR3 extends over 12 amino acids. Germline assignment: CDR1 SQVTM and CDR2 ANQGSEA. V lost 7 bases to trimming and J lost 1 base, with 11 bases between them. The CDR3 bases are TGCAGCGCCGAAGGGGTTTCCTACGAGCAGTACTTC. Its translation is CSAEGVSYEQYF.

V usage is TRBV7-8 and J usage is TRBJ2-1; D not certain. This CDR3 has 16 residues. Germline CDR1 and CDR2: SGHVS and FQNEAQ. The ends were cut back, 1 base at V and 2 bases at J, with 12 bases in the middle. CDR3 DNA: TGTGCCAGCAGCTTAGGCCAGGCTGAGACCTACAATGAGCAGTTCTTC. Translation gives CASSLGQAETYNEQFF.

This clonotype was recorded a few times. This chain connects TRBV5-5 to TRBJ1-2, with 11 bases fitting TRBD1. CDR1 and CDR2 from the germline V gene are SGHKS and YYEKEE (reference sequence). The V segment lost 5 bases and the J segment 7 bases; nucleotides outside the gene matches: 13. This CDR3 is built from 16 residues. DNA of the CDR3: TGTGCCAGCAGTCGGACAGGGGGCCCAGACTCTATTGGCTACACCTTC. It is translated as CASSRTGGPDSIGYTF.

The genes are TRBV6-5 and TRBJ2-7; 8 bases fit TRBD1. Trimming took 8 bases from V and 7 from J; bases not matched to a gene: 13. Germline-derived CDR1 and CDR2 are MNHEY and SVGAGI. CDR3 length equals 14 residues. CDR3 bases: TGTGCCAGCGTAAATGGACAGGGATCGGGGGAGCAGTACTTC. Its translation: CASVNGQGSGEQYF.

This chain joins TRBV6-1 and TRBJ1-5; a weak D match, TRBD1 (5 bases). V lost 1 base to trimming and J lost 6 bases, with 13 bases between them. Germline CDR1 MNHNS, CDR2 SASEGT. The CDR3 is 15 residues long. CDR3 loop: CASSEGGTRGQPQHF. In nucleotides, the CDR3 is TGTGCCAGCAGTGAAGGGGGCACGCGGGGTCAGCCCCAGCATTTT.

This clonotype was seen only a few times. CDR3 sequence (DNA): TGTGCCACATCTTCACTAGCGGGAGTTGGCGAGCAGTACTTC. This translates into CATSSLAGVGEQYF. V and J are TRBV6-2 or TRBV6-3 and TRBJ2-7; 11 positions agree with TRBD2. Germline trimming cut 10 bases from V and 6 bases from J; bases unmatched to any gene: 11. The V gene's germline CDR1 is MNHEY and CDR2 SVGEGT. The CDR3 sequence is 14 residues long.

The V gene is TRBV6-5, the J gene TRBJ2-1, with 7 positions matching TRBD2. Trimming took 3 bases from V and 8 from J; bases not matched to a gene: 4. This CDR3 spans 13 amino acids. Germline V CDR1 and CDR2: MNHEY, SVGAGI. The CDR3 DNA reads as TGTGCCAGCAGTTATGGGCGGGAGTATGAGCAGTTCTTC. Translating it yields CASSYGREYEQFF.

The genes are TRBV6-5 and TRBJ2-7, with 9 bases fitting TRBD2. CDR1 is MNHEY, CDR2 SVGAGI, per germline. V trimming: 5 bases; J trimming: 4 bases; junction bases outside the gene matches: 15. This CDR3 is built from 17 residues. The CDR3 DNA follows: TGTGCCAGCAGTGATCCCCCGAGGGTAGCGGGAGCGTACGAGCAGTACTTC. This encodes CASSDPPRVAGAYEQYF.

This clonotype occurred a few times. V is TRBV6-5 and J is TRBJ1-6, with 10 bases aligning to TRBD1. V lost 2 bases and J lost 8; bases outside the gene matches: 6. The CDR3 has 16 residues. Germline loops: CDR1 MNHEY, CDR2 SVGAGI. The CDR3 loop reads CASSYAGQGLHSPLHF. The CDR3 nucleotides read TGTGCCAGCAGTTACGCGGGACAGGGGTTACATTCACCCCTCCACTTT.

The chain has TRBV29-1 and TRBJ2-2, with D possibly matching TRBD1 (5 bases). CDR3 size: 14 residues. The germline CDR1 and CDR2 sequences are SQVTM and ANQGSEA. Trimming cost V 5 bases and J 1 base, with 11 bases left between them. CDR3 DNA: TGCAGCGTTTTAGGACAAGTGAACACCGGGGAGCTGTTTTTT. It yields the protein CSVLGQVNTGELFF.

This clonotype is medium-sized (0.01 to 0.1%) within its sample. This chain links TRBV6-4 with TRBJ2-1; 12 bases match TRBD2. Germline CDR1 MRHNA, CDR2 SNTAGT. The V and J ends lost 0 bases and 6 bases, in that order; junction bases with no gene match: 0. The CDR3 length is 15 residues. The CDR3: CASSDSTSGSNEQFF. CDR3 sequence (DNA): TGTGCCAGCAGTGACTCGACTAGCGGGAGCAATGAGCAGTTCTTC.